This T cell receptor beta chain came from a study of blood T cell repertoires in COVID-19. Study overall: PBMCs, B-cell-depleted T cells, or T cells provided the cDNA or gDNA that made up the material.

Method: immunoSEQ multiplex PCR; TCRdb's copy keeps in-frame clones and lacks some. The sample shows 180,000 or so clones, roughly 81% of them seen only once. V was trimmed by 5 bases and J by 4 bases, leaving 10 bases between them. There are 13 residues in the CDR3. V gene TRBV5-3 combines with J gene TRBJ1-3; a weak D match, TRBD1 (6 bases). TRBV5-3 falls under the ORF class, with uncertain function. This sequence was found in a man aged 35-49 years who had recovered from COVID-19. The sequencing sample was made of peripheral blood. CDR3 sequence reads: CARSSGAGNTIYF. CDR3 DNA sequence: TGTGCCAGAAGTTCAGGGGCGGGAAACACCATATATTTT.